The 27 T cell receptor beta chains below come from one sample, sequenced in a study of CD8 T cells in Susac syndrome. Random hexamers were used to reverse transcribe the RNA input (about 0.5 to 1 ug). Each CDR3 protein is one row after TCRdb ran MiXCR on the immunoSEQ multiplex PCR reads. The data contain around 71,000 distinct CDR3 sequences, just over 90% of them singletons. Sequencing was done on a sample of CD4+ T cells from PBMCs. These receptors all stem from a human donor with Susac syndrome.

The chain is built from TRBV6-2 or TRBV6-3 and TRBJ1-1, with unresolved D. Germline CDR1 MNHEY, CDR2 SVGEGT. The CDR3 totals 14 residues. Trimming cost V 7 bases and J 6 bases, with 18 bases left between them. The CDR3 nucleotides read TGTGCCAGCACTTTGCTACGGGGAAGTCCTGAAGCTTTCTTT. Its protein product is CASTLLRGSPEAFF.

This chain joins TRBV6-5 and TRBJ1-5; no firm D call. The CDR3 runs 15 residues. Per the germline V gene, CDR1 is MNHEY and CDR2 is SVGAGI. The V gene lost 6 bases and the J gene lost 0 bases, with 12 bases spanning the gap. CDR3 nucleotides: TGTGCCAGCAGATTGGACGTTTATAGCAATCAGCCCCAGCATTTT. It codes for CASRLDVYSNQPQHF.

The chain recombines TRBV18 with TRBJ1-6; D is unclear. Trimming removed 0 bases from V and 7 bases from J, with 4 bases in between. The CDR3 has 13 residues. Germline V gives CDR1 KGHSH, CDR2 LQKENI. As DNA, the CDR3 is TGTGCCAGCTCACCACCTAGGAATTCACCCCTCCACTTT. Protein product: CASSPPRNSPLHF.

CDR3 bases: TGTGCCAGCAGACTAGCGGGGGGGCAACAAGAGACCCAGTACTTC. Amino acid sequence: CASRLAGGQQETQYF. The gene calls are TRBV28 and TRBJ2-5, with 13 positions matching TRBD2. Germline V gene lookup returns CDR1 MDHEN and CDR2 SYDVKM. With 6 bases clipped from V and 2 bases from J, the junction kept 3 bases outside the gene matches. The CDR3 consists of 15 residues.

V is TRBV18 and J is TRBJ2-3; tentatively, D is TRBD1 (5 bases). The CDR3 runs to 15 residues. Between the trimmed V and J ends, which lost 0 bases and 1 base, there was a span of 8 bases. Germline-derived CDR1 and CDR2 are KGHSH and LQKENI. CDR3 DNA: TGTGCCAGCTCACCACCAGGGGCGCGCACAGATACGCAGTATTTT. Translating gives CASSPPGARTDTQYF. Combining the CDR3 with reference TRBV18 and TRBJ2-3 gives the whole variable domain NAGVMQNPRHLVRRRGQEARLRCSPMKGHSHVYWYRQLPEEGLKFMVYLQKENIIDESGMPKERFSAEFPKEGPSILRIQQVVRGDSAAYFCASSPPGARTDTQYFGPGTRLTVL.

The CDR3 loop is CASSLRDRRFLEAYEQYF. CDR3 nucleotides: TGTGCCAGCAGCTTAAGAGACCGTCGGTTCCTGGAGGCCTACGAGCAGTACTTC. The chain recombines TRBV11-2 with TRBJ2-7, with a possible D match to TRBD2 (5 bases). Trimming stripped 2 bases from V and 2 bases from J, with 22 bases between. The germline gives CDR1 SGHAT, CDR2 FQNNGV. The CDR3 runs 18 residues. Based on the CDR3 plus reference TRBV11-2 and TRBJ2-7, the full variable domain is EAGVAQSPRYKIIEKRQSVAFWCNPISGHATLYWYQQILGQGPKLLIQFQNNGVVDDSQLPKDRFSAERLKGVDSTLKIQPAKLEDSAVYLCASSLRDRRFLEAYEQYFGPGTRLTVT.

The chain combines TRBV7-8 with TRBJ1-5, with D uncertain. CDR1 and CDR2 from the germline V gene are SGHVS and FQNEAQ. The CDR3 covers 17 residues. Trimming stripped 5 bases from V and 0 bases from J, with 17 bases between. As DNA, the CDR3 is TGTGCCAGCAGCCCCCTCACAGTTGGGTATAGCAATCAGCCCCAGCATTTT. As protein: CASSPLTVGYSNQPQHF.

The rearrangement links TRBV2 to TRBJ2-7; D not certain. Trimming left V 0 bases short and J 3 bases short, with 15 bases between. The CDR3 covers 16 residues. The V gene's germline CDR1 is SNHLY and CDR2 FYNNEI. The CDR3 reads CASSEALRLAFYEQYF. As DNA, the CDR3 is TGTGCCAGCAGTGAAGCGCTTCGTTTGGCCTTCTACGAGCAGTACTTC.

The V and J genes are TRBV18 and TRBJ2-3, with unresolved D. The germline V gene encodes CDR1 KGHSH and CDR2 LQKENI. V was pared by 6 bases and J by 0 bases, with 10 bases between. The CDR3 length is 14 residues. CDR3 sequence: CASSARYSTDTQYF. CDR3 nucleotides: TGTGCCAGCTCCGCCAGATATAGCACAGATACGCAGTATTTT. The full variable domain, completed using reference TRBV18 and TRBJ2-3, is NAGVMQNPRHLVRRRGQEARLRCSPMKGHSHVYWYRQLPEEGLKFMVYLQKENIIDESGMPKERFSAEFPKEGPSILRIQQVVRGDSAAYFCASSARYSTDTQYFGPGTRLTVL.

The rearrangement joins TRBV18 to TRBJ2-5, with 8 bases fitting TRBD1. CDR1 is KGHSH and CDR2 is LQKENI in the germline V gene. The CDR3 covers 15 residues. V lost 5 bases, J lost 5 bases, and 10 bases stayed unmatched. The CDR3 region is CASSSRQGARETQYF. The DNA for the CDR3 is TGTGCCAGCTCATCACGGCAGGGGGCGAGGGAGACCCAGTACTTC.

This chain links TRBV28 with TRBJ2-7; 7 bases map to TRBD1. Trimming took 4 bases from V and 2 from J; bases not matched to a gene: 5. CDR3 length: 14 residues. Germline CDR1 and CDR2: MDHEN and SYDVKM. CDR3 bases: TGTGCCAGCAGTTCCAGACAGGGAACCTACGAGCAGTACTTC. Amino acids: CASSSRQGTYEQYF.

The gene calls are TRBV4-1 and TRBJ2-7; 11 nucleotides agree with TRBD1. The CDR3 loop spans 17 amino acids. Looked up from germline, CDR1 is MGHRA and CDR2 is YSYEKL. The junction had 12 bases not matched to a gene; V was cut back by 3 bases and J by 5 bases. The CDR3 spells CASSHSSGQGARNEQYF. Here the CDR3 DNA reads TGCGCCAGCAGCCACTCCTCTGGACAGGGGGCGCGAAACGAGCAGTACTTC.

This chain's CDR3 is CSARVAAGYTYEQYF. In DNA, the CDR3 is TGCAGTGCTCGAGTAGCGGCGGGATACACCTACGAGCAGTACTTC. The J gene is TRBJ2-7, the V gene TRBV20-1; possibly TRBD2 for D (6 bases). Trimming took off 5 bases at V and 2 bases at J, with 19 bases between the two ends. The CDR3 runs 15 residues. CDR1 DFQATT and CDR2 SNEGSKA come from the germline V gene (reference sequence).

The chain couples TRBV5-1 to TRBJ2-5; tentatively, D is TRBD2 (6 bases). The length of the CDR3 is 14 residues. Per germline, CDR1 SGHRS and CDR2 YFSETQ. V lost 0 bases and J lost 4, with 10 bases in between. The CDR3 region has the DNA TGCGCCAGCAGCTTGGTAGTGGGGGGAGAGACCCAGTACTTC. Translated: CASSLVVGGETQYF.

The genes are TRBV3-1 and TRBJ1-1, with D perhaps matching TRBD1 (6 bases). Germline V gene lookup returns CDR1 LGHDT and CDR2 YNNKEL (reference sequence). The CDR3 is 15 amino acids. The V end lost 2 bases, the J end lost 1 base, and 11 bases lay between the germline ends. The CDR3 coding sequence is TGTGCCAGCAGCCAACGACAGGCCTCGAACACTGAAGCTTTCTTT. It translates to CASSQRQASNTEAFF. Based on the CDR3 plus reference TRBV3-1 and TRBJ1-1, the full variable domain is DTAVSQTPKYLVTQMGNDKSIKCEQNLGHDTMYWYKQDSKKFLKIMFSYNNKELIINETVPNRFSPKSPDKAHLNLHINSLELGDSAVYFCASSQRQASNTEAFFGQGTRLTVV.

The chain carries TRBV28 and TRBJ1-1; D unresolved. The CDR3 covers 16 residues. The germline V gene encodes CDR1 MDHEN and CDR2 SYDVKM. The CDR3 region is CAATYTGRSANTEAFF. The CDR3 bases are TGTGCTGCCACTTACACCGGCCGATCAGCGAACACTGAAGCTTTCTTT.

Here the CDR3 reads CASSLVPTVNTEAFF. The CDR3 coding sequence is TGCGCCAGCAGCTTGGTTCCGACGGTGAACACTGAAGCTTTCTTT. This chain uses TRBV5-1 with TRBJ1-1; D remains unclear. Germline lookup yields CDR1 SGHRS and CDR2 YFSETQ. This CDR3 contains 15 residues. Trimming took off 0 bases at V and 0 bases at J, with 9 bases between the two ends.

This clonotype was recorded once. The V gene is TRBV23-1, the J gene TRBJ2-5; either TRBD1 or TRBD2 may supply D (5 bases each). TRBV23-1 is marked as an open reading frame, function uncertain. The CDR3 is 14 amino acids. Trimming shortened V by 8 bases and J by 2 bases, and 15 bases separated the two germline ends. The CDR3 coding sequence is TGCGCCAGCGCTGCCGATGGGGGTCAAGAGACCCAGTACTTC. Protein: CASAADGGQETQYF.

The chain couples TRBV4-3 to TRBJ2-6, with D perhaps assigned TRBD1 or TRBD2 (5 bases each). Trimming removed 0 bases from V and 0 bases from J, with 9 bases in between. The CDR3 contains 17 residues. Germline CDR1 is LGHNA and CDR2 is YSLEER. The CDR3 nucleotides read TGCGCCAGCAGCCAAGAAGGGGCGGGCTCTGGGGCCAACGTCCTGACTTTC. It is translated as CASSQEGAGSGANVLTF.

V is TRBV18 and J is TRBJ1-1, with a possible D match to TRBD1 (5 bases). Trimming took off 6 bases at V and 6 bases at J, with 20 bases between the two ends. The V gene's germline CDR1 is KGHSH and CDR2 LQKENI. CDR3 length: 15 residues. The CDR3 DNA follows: TGTGCCAGCTCCGCCGGGGCAACCGCGTCGTCTGAAGCTTTCTTT. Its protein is CASSAGATASSEAFF.

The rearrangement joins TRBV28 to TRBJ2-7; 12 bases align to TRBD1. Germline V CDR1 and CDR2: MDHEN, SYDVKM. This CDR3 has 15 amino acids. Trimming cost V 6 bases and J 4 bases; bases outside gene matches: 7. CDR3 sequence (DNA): TGTGCCAGCAGCTCGCCGGGACAGGGGGCATACGAGCAGTACTTC. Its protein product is CASSSPGQGAYEQYF.

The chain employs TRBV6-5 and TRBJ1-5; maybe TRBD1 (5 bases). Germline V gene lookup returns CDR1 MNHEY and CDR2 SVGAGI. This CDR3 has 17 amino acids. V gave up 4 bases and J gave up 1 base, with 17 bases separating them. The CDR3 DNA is TGTGCCAGCAGTTTGATTGGGAGGGACGGAAGCAATCAGCCCCAGCATTTT. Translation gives CASSLIGRDGSNQPQHF.

As DNA, the CDR3 is TGCGCCAGCAGCTTGGCCGGGACAGGGGGCACAGATACGCAGTATTTT. Translating it yields CASSLAGTGGTDTQYF. This chain connects TRBV5-1 to TRBJ2-3, with TRBD1 matching over 10 bases. The V segment lost 0 bases and the J segment 1 base; nucleotides outside the gene matches: 2. This CDR3 is built from 16 residues. The germline V gene has CDR1 SGHRS and CDR2 YFSETQ.

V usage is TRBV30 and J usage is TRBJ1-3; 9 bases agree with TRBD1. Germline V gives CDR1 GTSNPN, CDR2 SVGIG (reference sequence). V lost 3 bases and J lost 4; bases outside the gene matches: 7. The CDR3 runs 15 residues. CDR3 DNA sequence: TGTGCCTGGAGCTCACAGGGGGCGAAAGGAAACACCATATATTTT. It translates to CAWSSQGAKGNTIYF.

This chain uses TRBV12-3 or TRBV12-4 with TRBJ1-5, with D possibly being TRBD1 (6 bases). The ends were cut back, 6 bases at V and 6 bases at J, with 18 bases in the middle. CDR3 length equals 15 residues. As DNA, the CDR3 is TGTGCCAGCAGCCCGACAGGTAGGCACGCTCAGCCCCAGCATTTT. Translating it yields CASSPTGRHAQPQHF.

The CDR3 nucleotides are TGTGCCAGCAGCCAAGAGGGAACAGCGATAAACACTGAAGCTTTCTTT. Its translation is CASSQEGTAINTEAFF. This chain uses TRBV4-2 with TRBJ1-1; D is undetermined. CDR1 LGHNA and CDR2 YNFKEQ come from the germline V gene. Trimming took 0 bases from V and 2 from J, leaving 13 bases between them. The CDR3 is 16 amino acids.

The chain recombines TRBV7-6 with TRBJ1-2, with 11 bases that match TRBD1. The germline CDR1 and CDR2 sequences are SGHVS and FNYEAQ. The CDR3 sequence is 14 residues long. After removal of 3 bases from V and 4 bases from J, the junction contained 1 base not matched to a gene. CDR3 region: CASSFGTGGYGYTF. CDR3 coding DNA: TGTGCCAGCAGCTTCGGGACAGGGGGCTATGGCTACACCTTC.